Listed here are 30 T cell receptor beta chains from one sample, sequenced in a study of human T cells and chemical hapten exposure. From the RACE reads, TCRdb called clonotypes with MiXCR, one entry per CDR3 protein. The sample shows more than 150,000 distinct CDR3 sequences, approximately 26% of them seen only once. Time point defined: patch test 3, about 24 weeks after DPC sensitization. Stated treatment: therapeutic diphenylcyclopropenone sensitization with weekly scalp DPC. The sample was whole blood, taken in connection with sensitization to the hapten diphenylcyclopropenone (DPC). The source is a woman aged 40 to 50 with alopecia areata. Some clones in this sample may be carry-over from other donors' samples.

The V gene is TRBV20-1, the J gene TRBJ1-1, with 8 nucleotides matching TRBD1. Trimming at V came to 3 bases and at J to 4 bases, leaving 4 bases not matched to a gene. The CDR3 contains 13 residues. The germline CDR1 and CDR2 sequences are DFQATT and SNEGSKA (reference sequence). This CDR3 is CSARSTGGTEAFF. The CDR3 region has the DNA TGCAGTGCTAGGAGTACAGGGGGCACTGAAGCTTTCTTT.

This clonotype was picked up a small number of times. The rearrangement links TRBV24-1 to TRBJ2-2; TRBD2 agrees at 9 bases. This CDR3 comprises 18 residues. The germline V gene has CDR1 KGHDR and CDR2 SFDVKD. The junction had 8 bases not matched to a gene; V was cut back by 1 base and J by 3 bases. CDR3 loop: CATSDLTAGGPDTGELFF. For the CDR3, the DNA is TGTGCCACCAGTGATTTAACCGCGGGAGGGCCGGACACCGGGGAGCTGTTTTTT.

The genes are TRBV4-1 and TRBJ1-4; D uncertain. V gave up 0 bases and J gave up 14 bases, with 7 bases separating them. Germline lookup yields CDR1 MGHRA and CDR2 YSYEKL. The CDR3 is 11 residues long. CDR3 nucleotide sequence: TGCGCCAGCAGCCAAGATCGGGCCCTGTTTTTT. Amino acid sequence: CASSQDRALFF.

This clonotype was seen a handful of times. CDR3 loop: CSVAGPRTDTQYF. The CDR3, as DNA: TGCAGCGTTGCAGGTCCCCGCACAGATACGCAGTATTTT. This chain joins TRBV29-1 and TRBJ2-3; D not resolved. The CDR3 loop spans 13 amino acids. Germline V gene lookup returns CDR1 SQVTM and CDR2 ANQGSEA. Trimming removed 4 bases from V and 1 base from J, with 9 bases in between.

This chain joins TRBV7-2 and TRBJ2-4; 7 bases match TRBD1. Germline loops: CDR1 SGHTA, CDR2 FQGNSA. V was clipped by 5 bases and J by 5 bases; unmatched bases: 12. CDR3 size: 16 residues. CDR3 amino acids: CASSHITGVRENIQYF. CDR3 sequence (DNA): TGTGCCAGCAGCCACATTACAGGGGTGAGGGAAAACATTCAGTACTTC.

The V gene is TRBV6-2 or TRBV6-3, the J gene TRBJ1-1; no clear D. The V and J ends lost 8 bases and 6 bases respectively, with 13 bases between them. Germline lookup yields CDR1 MNHEY and CDR2 SVGEGT. This CDR3 is 12 amino acids long. The CDR3 DNA reads TGTGCCAGCGCCCTGTTCGGGTCTGAAGCTTTCTTT. Translated, it gives CASALFGSEAFF.

This clonotype was seen ten or more times. This chain links TRBV7-9 with TRBJ2-4; D gene uncertain. Germline V gives CDR1 SEHNR, CDR2 FQNEAQ (reference sequence). The CDR3 spans 11 residues. Trimming removed 3 bases at V and 7 bases at J, with 4 bases between. CDR3 protein: CASSLGNIQYF. The CDR3 DNA reads TGTGCCAGCAGCTTGGGGAACATTCAGTACTTC.

The chain combines TRBV7-2 with TRBJ1-3, with D unresolved. V dropped 5 bases and J dropped 9 bases, with 14 bases sitting between them. The germline V gene encodes CDR1 SGHTA and CDR2 FQGNSA. This CDR3 has 13 amino acids. CDR3 nucleotides: TGTGCCAGCAGCGCCGATTACCTGGGCACCATATATTTT. It translates to CASSADYLGTIYF.

Many counts were recorded for this clonotype. V and J are TRBV20-1 and TRBJ2-3; 12 bases are shared with TRBD2. J gave up 1 base and V 6 bases, and 11 bases lay outside the gene matches. The CDR3 has 17 amino acids. The germline gives CDR1 DFQATT, CDR2 SNEGSKA (reference sequence). The CDR3 sequence: CSAPLAGGPYRTDTQYF. In DNA form, the CDR3 reads TGCAGTGCCCCTCTAGCGGGAGGGCCGTACCGCACAGATACGCAGTATTTT.

The J gene is TRBJ1-4, the V gene TRBV27; D gene uncertain. Germline V gives CDR1 MNHEY, CDR2 SMNVEV (reference sequence). The V end was cut by 3 bases, the J end by 5 bases, with 13 bases between. The CDR3 extends over 15 amino acids. DNA for the CDR3: TGTGCCAGCAGTTTGAGACGGACGGAGAATGAAAAACTGTTTTTT. Translating gives CASSLRRTENEKLFF. The full variable domain, in which reference TRBV27 and TRBJ1-4 provide the parts outside the CDR3, is EAQVTQNPRYLITVTGKKLTVTCSQNMNHEYMSWYRQDPGLGLRQIYYSMNVEVTDKGDVPEGYKVSRKEKRNFPLILESPSPNQTSLYFCASSLRRTENEKLFFGSGTQLSVL.

The chain joins TRBV6-5 to TRBJ2-7; D may be TRBD2 (6 bases). This CDR3 is 15 amino acids long. Germline CDR1 reads MNHEY; CDR2 reads SVGAGI. Trimming shortened V by 0 bases and J by 2 bases, and 11 bases separated the two germline ends. CDR3 loop: CASSYSGGGPYEQYF. The CDR3 DNA follows: TGTGCCAGCAGTTACTCCGGGGGTGGACCCTACGAGCAGTACTTC.

This clonotype came up a few times. This chain uses TRBV29-1 with TRBJ2-1; no reliable D call. Germline-derived CDR1 and CDR2 are SQVTM and ANQGSEA. Trimming took off 6 bases at V and 4 bases at J, with 16 bases between the two ends. CDR3 length: 14 residues. CDR3 amino acids: CSVNVGAMYNEQFF. For the CDR3, the DNA is TGCAGCGTGAACGTAGGAGCTATGTACAATGAGCAGTTCTTC.

This clonotype was seen repeatedly, ten times or more. The chain employs TRBV6-2 or TRBV6-3 and TRBJ2-7, with TRBD2 matching 7 bases. V trimming: 10 bases; J trimming: 5 bases; junction bases outside the gene matches: 11. The CDR3 runs 13 residues. The germline CDR1 and CDR2 sequences are MNHEY and SVGEGT. The CDR3 nucleotides are TGTGCCACCGCACTACTAGCGACAAACGAGCAGTACTTC. Amino acid sequence: CATALLATNEQYF.

This chain links TRBV5-5 with TRBJ1-5; D gene unclear. The V end was cut by 0 bases, the J end by 11 bases, with 18 bases between. The CDR3 is 15 residues long. The V gene's germline CDR1 is SGHKS and CDR2 YYEKEE (reference sequence). The CDR3: CASSLESSKSGAQHF. The CDR3 nucleotides read TGTGCCAGCAGCTTGGAGTCATCGAAATCCGGTGCCCAGCATTTT.

This clonotype was detected a few times. The V call is TRBV12-3 or TRBV12-4, the J call TRBJ1-2; possibly TRBD1 for D (6 bases). V shed 5 bases and J shed 1 base, with 8 bases lying between them. The CDR3 runs to 13 residues. The CDR3 nucleotides read TGTGCCAGCAGTCCACAGGGTAACTATGGCTACACCTTC. Translated: CASSPQGNYGYTF.

The sample holds a few counts of this clonotype. This chain links TRBV2 with TRBJ2-1; 7 bases fit TRBD2. CDR3 length equals 15 residues. V lost 2 bases, J lost 7 bases, and 8 bases stayed unmatched. The germline V gene has CDR1 SNHLY and CDR2 FYNNEI. CDR3 nucleotide sequence: TGTGCCAGCAGTGAATCGGCGGGAGCGTGGAATGAGCAGTTCTTC. This sequence encodes CASSESAGAWNEQFF.

The rearrangement joins TRBV28 to TRBJ1-4, with TRBD1 as a possible D gene (5 bases). The CDR3 loop spans 12 amino acids. V gave up 3 bases and J gave up 15 bases, with 14 bases separating them. Germline assignment: CDR1 MDHEN and CDR2 SYDVKM. This CDR3 reads CASSLIDGALFF. The CDR3, as DNA: TGTGCCAGCAGTTTGATTGACGGGGCATTGTTTTTT. Complete variable domain (other parts from reference TRBV28 and TRBJ1-4): DVKVTQSSRYLVKRTGEKVFLECVQDMDHENMFWYRQDPGLGLRLIYFSYDVKMKEKGDIPEGYSVSREKKERFSLILESASTNQTSMYLCASSLIDGALFFGSGTQLSVL.

This chain joins TRBV10-3 and TRBJ2-3; the D is unclear. This CDR3 has 15 residues. Germline V CDR1 and CDR2: ENHRY, SYGVKD. The V end lost 0 bases, the J end lost 0 bases, and 7 bases lay between the germline ends. This CDR3 is CAISESYGSTDTQYF. In DNA, the CDR3 is TGTGCCATCAGTGAGTCTTACGGAAGCACAGATACGCAGTATTTT.

The chain is built from TRBV4-1 and TRBJ1-1; D may be TRBD1 (6 bases). V was trimmed by 5 bases and J by 3 bases, leaving 10 bases between them. The CDR3 spans 13 residues. The germline CDR1 and CDR2 sequences are MGHRA and YSYEKL. The CDR3 DNA is TGCGCCAGCAGCTCAGACAGGTACACTGAAGCTTTCTTT. Amino acids: CASSSDRYTEAFF.

The rearrangement uses TRBV28 and TRBJ1-1; D may be TRBD1 (5 bases). Trimming pared 1 base from V and 7 bases from J, leaving 22 bases between. Germline assignment: CDR1 MDHEN and CDR2 SYDVKM. The CDR3 extends over 17 amino acids. In DNA, the CDR3 is TGTGCCAGCAGTTTATACCCCACGCAGGGCGGGGGGGGTGAAGCTTTCTTT. Protein: CASSLYPTQGGGGEAFF.

The sample holds a few counts of this clonotype. CDR3 residues: CSAIRTSERGEQFF. CDR3 nucleotide sequence: TGCAGCGCTATAAGGACTAGCGAGCGAGGTGAGCAGTTCTTC. The rearrangement uses TRBV29-1 and TRBJ2-1, with TRBD2 matching 9 bases. CDR1 and CDR2 (germline): SQVTM, ANQGSEA. The CDR3 runs 14 residues. Trimming removed 7 bases from V and 9 bases from J; junction bases left unmatched: 13.

In this sample, this clonotype turned up once. J is TRBJ2-3 and V is TRBV7-9; D may be TRBD2 (5 bases). The CDR3 is 15 amino acids. Germline assignment: CDR1 SEHNR and CDR2 FQNEAQ (reference sequence). V dropped 7 bases and J dropped 4 bases, with 18 bases sitting between them. CDR3 nucleotides: TGTGCCAGCAACTTTCGGCGGGCAGGCGCAGATACGCAGTATTTT. Amino acid sequence: CASNFRRAGADTQYF.

The chain employs TRBV28 and TRBJ2-1; 10 nucleotides agree with TRBD2. The CDR3 sequence is 16 residues long. CDR1 is MDHEN, CDR2 SYDVKM, per germline. Trimming removed 2 bases from V and 2 bases from J; junction bases left unmatched: 3. Here the CDR3 reads CASSLSLAGAYNEQFF. The CDR3 DNA sequence: TGTGCCAGCAGTTTAAGTCTAGCGGGAGCCTACAATGAGCAGTTCTTC.

The J gene is TRBJ1-4, the V gene TRBV3-1; 7 bases are shared with TRBD1. V dropped 4 bases and J dropped 4; count of bases not matched to a gene: 6. CDR1 and CDR2 from the germline V gene are LGHDT and YNNKEL (reference sequence). This CDR3 comprises 15 residues. CDR3 coding DNA: TGTGCCAGCAGCCCCAGGACAGGCGGTAATGAAAAACTGTTTTTT. Its protein product is CASSPRTGGNEKLFF.

The chain recombines TRBV9 with TRBJ2-7; D gene unclear. The CDR3 consists of 13 residues. In germline, CDR1 is SGDLS, CDR2 YYNGEE. V lost 0 bases and J 3 bases, leaving 7 bases between the germline ends. The CDR3 DNA reads TGTGCCAGCAGCGTAGGATTAGACTACGAGCAGTACTTC. Residues: CASSVGLDYEQYF. The full variable domain, its missing parts supplied by reference TRBV9 and TRBJ2-7, is DSGVTQTPKHLITATGQRVTLRCSPRSGDLSVYWYQQSLDQGLQFLIQYYNGEERAKGNILERFSAQQFPDLHSELNLSSLELGDSALYFCASSVGLDYEQYFGPGTRLTVT.

The chain links TRBV6-2 or TRBV6-3 to TRBJ2-5, with a weak D call TRBD1 (6 bases). The germline V gene has CDR1 MNHEY and CDR2 SVGEGT. This CDR3 is 15 amino acids long. Trimming left V 6 bases short and J 5 bases short, with 19 bases between. CDR3 nucleotide sequence: TGTGCCAGCAGAGGACAGCAAGTACCCCCTGAGACCCAGTACTTC. This translates into CASRGQQVPPETQYF.

DNA for the CDR3: TGCAGCGTTGAAGAGGGGGCGGGACAGTCCACCGGGGAGCTGTTTTTT. As protein: CSVEEGAGQSTGELFF. This rearrangement joins TRBV29-1 to TRBJ2-2; TRBD1 is a possible D gene (7 bases). V was pared by 0 bases and J by 4 bases, with 15 bases between. CDR3 size: 16 residues. Per germline, CDR1 SQVTM and CDR2 ANQGSEA.

The chain couples TRBV20-1 to TRBJ1-1; TRBD1 is a possible D gene (5 bases). Germline V lookup: CDR1 DFQATT, CDR2 SNEGSKA (reference sequence). The CDR3 sequence is 12 residues long. Trimming removed 5 bases from V and 6 bases from J, with 13 bases in between. The CDR3, as DNA: TGCAGTGCTGGAGGGGACGTCGCTGAAGCTTTCTTT. Its protein product is CSAGGDVAEAFF.

The chain employs TRBV10-3 and TRBJ2-7; a weak D match, TRBD1 (5 bases). Germline loops: CDR1 ENHRY, CDR2 SYGVKD. Between the trimmed V and J ends, which lost 0 bases and 2 bases, there was a span of 8 bases. This CDR3 spans 14 amino acids. The CDR3 sequence: CAISESQGTYEQYF. The CDR3 nucleotides read TGTGCCATCAGTGAGTCGCAGGGAACCTACGAGCAGTACTTC.

This chain's CDR3 is CASSAYRDRAKNEQYF. In DNA form, the CDR3 reads TGCGCCAGCAGCGCCTACCGGGACAGGGCTAAGAATGAGCAGTACTTC. This chain joins TRBV5-1 and TRBJ2-7; 9 bases line up with TRBD1. Trimming removed 4 bases from V and 7 bases from J; junction bases left unmatched: 15. The CDR3 spans 16 residues. The germline V gene encodes CDR1 SGHRS and CDR2 YFSETQ. The full variable domain, its missing parts supplied by reference TRBV5-1 and TRBJ2-7, is KAGVTQTPRYLIKTRGQQVTLSCSPISGHRSVSWYQQTPGQGLQFLFEYFSETQRNKGNFPGRFSGRQFSNSRSEMNVSTLELGDSALYLCASSAYRDRAKNEQYFGPGTRLTVT.